The 28 T cell receptor beta chains below all came from one sample that was sequenced in a study of cytomegalovirus exposure and HLA in healthy donors. PCR was performed using 60 Vbeta and 13 Jbeta primers. This table comes from immunoSEQ multiplex PCR, and its TCRdb copy is limited to in-frame clones, with some not included. The repertoire has some 200,000 clones, roughly 70% of them found once; the top ten carry 2% to 3%. The sample was PBMCs. All receptors come from a man aged 40-50 years in good health and CMV-seropositive.

A single count supports this clone. Different DNA sequences within this sample yield the same CDR3. The V and J genes are TRBV28 and TRBJ1-5, with D hard to call. Germline assignment: CDR1 MDHEN and CDR2 SYDVKM. This CDR3 has 14 amino acids. V lost 5 bases and J 3 bases, leaving 11 bases between the germline ends. The DNA of the CDR3 is TGTGCCAGCAGTCAAGGAGGTCTCAATCAGCCCCAGCATTTT. Translation gives CASSQGGLNQPQHF.

The rearrangement joins TRBV6-5 to TRBJ2-7; TRBD1 agrees at 7 bases. Per germline, CDR1 MNHEY and CDR2 SVGAGI. The length of the CDR3 is 13 residues. The ends lost 6 bases at V and 2 bases at J; junction bases unmatched: 4. Here the CDR3 reads CASRDTGAYEQYF. CDR3 sequence (DNA): TGTGCCAGCAGAGATACAGGGGCCTACGAGCAGTACTTC.

The gene calls are TRBV19 and TRBJ1-1, with 8 bases that match TRBD1. This CDR3 comprises 13 residues. V was clipped by 5 bases and J by 6 bases; unmatched bases: 5. Germline CDR1 LNHDA, CDR2 SQIVND (reference sequence). CDR3 bases: TGTGCCAGTAGTCTAACAGGGGGGGCTGAAGCTTTCTTT. This gives the protein CASSLTGGAEAFF.

The V gene is TRBV28, the J gene TRBJ1-3; TRBD1 is a possible D gene (6 bases). The CDR3 spans 14 residues. Per germline, CDR1 MDHEN and CDR2 SYDVKM. V was clipped by 4 bases and J by 11 bases, with 18 bases between them. The CDR3 nucleotides read TGTGCCAGCAGTTCCCCCGGGACACCCTATTCCATATATTTT. Translating gives CASSSPGTPYSIYF.

The gene calls are TRBV19 and TRBJ1-2, with 8 bases matching TRBD1. The CDR3 covers 15 residues. The junction had 7 bases not matched to a gene; V was cut back by 1 base and J by 6 bases. Germline CDR1 LNHDA, CDR2 SQIVND (reference sequence). The CDR3 nucleotides read TGTGCCAGTAGTATAGTGGCGACAGGGGTTAATGGCTACACCTTC. Translation: CASSIVATGVNGYTF.

This clone was recorded a few times. The chain employs TRBV5-6 and TRBJ1-1; tentative D call: TRBD1 (5 bases). This CDR3 has 12 residues. Germline CDR1 SGHDT, CDR2 YYEEEE. V lost 3 bases and J lost 6, with 9 bases in between. CDR3 bases: TGTGCCAGCAGCTGGGGAGGGGCTGAAGCTTTCTTT. Its protein is CASSWGGAEAFF.

The chain employs TRBV2 and TRBJ2-1; no reliable D call. The length of the CDR3 is 15 residues. Trimming stripped 4 bases from V and 0 bases from J, with 10 bases between. Germline V gives CDR1 SNHLY, CDR2 FYNNEI. The CDR3 is CASSVGGSSYNEQFF. The CDR3 DNA sequence: TGTGCCAGCAGTGTTGGCGGCAGCTCCTACAATGAGCAGTTCTTC. Together with reference TRBV2 and TRBJ2-1, the CDR3 gives the full variable domain: EPEVTQTPSHQVTQMGQEVILRCVPISNHLYFYWYRQILGQKVEFLVSFYNNEISEKSEIFDDQFSVERPDGSNFTLKIRSTKLEDSAMYFCASSVGGSSYNEQFFGPGTRLTVL.

Here the CDR3 DNA reads TGCAGCGTTGAGGTAGCGGGGGGGGTCTACGAGCAGTACTTC. The encoded protein is CSVEVAGGVYEQYF. The J gene is TRBJ2-5, the V gene TRBV29-1, with 11 bases identical to TRBD2. With the DNA end fitting TRBJ2-7 better, the J assignment may be wrong. The length of the CDR3 is 14 residues. The V gene's germline CDR1 is SQVTM and CDR2 ANQGSEA.

The chain combines TRBV2 with TRBJ2-5; possible D gene TRBD1, 6 bases. Germline assignment: CDR1 SNHLY and CDR2 FYNNEI. Trimming removed 8 bases from V and 5 bases from J, with 15 bases in between. This CDR3 comprises 13 residues. The CDR3 bases are TGTGCCAGCGAGTGGGGGCTAGGGGAGACCCAGTACTTC. As protein: CASEWGLGETQYF. Looking up the rest from reference TRBV2 and TRBJ2-5 gives the full variable domain: EPEVTQTPSHQVTQMGQEVILRCVPISNHLYFYWYRQILGQKVEFLVSFYNNEISEKSEIFDDQFSVERPDGSNFTLKIRSTKLEDSAMYFCASEWGLGETQYFGPGTRLLVL.

In DNA, the CDR3 is TGCAGCGTTGTAATTGGAGCCAATCAGCCCCAGCATTTT. Translating it yields CSVVIGANQPQHF. This sequence joins TRBV29-1 and TRBJ1-5, with D unresolved. Germline loops: CDR1 SQVTM, CDR2 ANQGSEA. The CDR3 covers 13 residues. The V and J ends lost 4 bases and 3 bases respectively, with 10 bases between them.

This chain connects TRBV11-2 to TRBJ2-2; TRBD1 might be the D (6 bases). Germline assignment: CDR1 SGHAT and CDR2 FQNNGV. V was pared by 6 bases and J by 0 bases, with 11 bases between. The CDR3 extends over 15 amino acids. The CDR3 here is CASRDTGTNTGELFF. In nucleotides, the CDR3 is TGTGCCAGCAGAGATACAGGGACGAACACCGGGGAGCTGTTTTTT.

For this clone: The germline gene is not matched at one end of the junction; a read error may be the cause. V gene TRBV7-3 combines with J gene TRBJ1-6; TRBD1 agrees at 10 bases. The CDR3 length is 15 residues. CDR1 and CDR2 (germline): SGHTA, FQGTGA. CDR3 loop: CASSLTDRGNSPLHF. The CDR3 DNA reads TGTGCCAGCAGCCTAACGGACAGGGGGAATTCACCCCTCCACTTT.

This clone has a handful of counts. The chain links TRBV6-5 to TRBJ2-3, with 8 bases matching TRBD2. From germline, CDR1 is MNHEY and CDR2 SVGAGI. This CDR3 is built from 15 residues. J was trimmed by 4 bases and V by 4 bases; bases with no gene match: 7. CDR3 protein: CASSLRTSPPDTQYF. The CDR3 DNA sequence: TGTGCCAGCAGTTTGCGGACTAGCCCCCCAGATACGCAGTATTTT.

This clone was observed a few times. V and J are TRBV2 and TRBJ1-1; a weak D match, TRBD1 (6 bases). This CDR3 spans 15 amino acids. The germline CDR1 and CDR2 sequences are SNHLY and FYNNEI. Trimming left V 8 bases short and J 2 bases short, with 18 bases between. In DNA, the CDR3 is TGTGCCAGCGGGGACAAGGGACGGCCCAACACTGAAGCTTTCTTT. It encodes CASGDKGRPNTEAFF.

This clone was counted between two and nine times. The chain is built from TRBV28 and TRBJ1-5; D unresolved. The CDR3 runs 13 residues. Per the germline V gene, CDR1 is MDHEN and CDR2 is SYDVKM. Trimming shortened V by 5 bases and J by 4 bases, and 9 bases separated the two germline ends. The CDR3 DNA reads as TGTGCCAGCAGTCCCCCGGGGAATCAGCCCCAGCATTTT. Amino acid sequence: CASSPPGNQPQHF.

V is TRBV4-1 and J is TRBJ1-2; D possibly corresponds to TRBD1 (5 bases). The CDR3 totals 17 residues. CDR1 and CDR2 (germline): MGHRA, YSYEKL. Trimming stripped 2 bases from V and 7 bases from J, with 23 bases between. CDR3 sequence: CASSQYHRDFSRGGYTF. In DNA, the CDR3 is TGCGCCAGCAGCCAATATCACCGGGACTTCTCGCGAGGTGGCTACACCTTC.

This chain's CDR3 is CASSRQGRDTQYF. CDR3 DNA sequence: TGTGCCAGCAGCCGACAGGGGCGGGATACGCAGTATTTT. The chain couples TRBV7-8 to TRBJ2-3; 8 nucleotides line up with TRBD1. Trimming at V came to 5 bases and at J to 6 bases, leaving 4 bases not matched to a gene. CDR1 and CDR2 from the germline V gene are SGHVS and FQNEAQ. The CDR3 is 13 residues long.

This clone was seen once. V usage is TRBV7-9 and J usage is TRBJ1-1, with 8 bases fitting TRBD1. V shed 6 bases, J shed 4 bases, and the junction held 10 bases outside the gene matches. Germline assignment: CDR1 SEHNR and CDR2 FQNEAQ (reference sequence). CDR3 size: 15 residues. CDR3 protein: CASRARAGGGTEAFF. The CDR3, as DNA: TGTGCCAGCAGGGCCCGGGCAGGGGGCGGCACTGAAGCTTTCTTT.

The V gene is TRBV6-1, the J gene TRBJ2-1, with D possibly TRBD1 on 6 matching bases. This CDR3 contains 14 residues. The V gene lost 1 base and the J gene lost 2 bases, with 6 bases spanning the gap. Germline V gene sequence: CDR1 MNHNS, CDR2 SASEGT. The CDR3 protein is CASSEGGPYNEQFF. In nucleotides, the CDR3 is TGTGCCAGCAGTGAAGGGGGGCCCTACAATGAGCAGTTCTTC.

J is TRBJ2-3 and V is TRBV7-2; D is possibly TRBD2 (5 bases). The CDR3 spans 12 residues. V was shortened by 5 bases and J by 13 bases, with 16 bases between the two germline ends. Germline V lookup: CDR1 SGHTA, CDR2 FQGNSA. CDR3: CASSVEGNKKYF. The CDR3, as DNA: TGTGCCAGCAGCGTTGAGGGAAATAAGAAGTATTTT.

The chain recombines TRBV4-2 with TRBJ2-3, with 10 positions matching TRBD2. The J segment lost 9 bases and the V segment lost 0 bases, leaving 9 bases of the junction unmatched. Germline V gives CDR1 LGHNA, CDR2 YNFKEQ. This CDR3 region has 16 residues. CDR3 sequence (DNA): TGTGCCAGCAGCCAAGAGGGGACAGCGGGGGGGCTCACGCAGTATTTT. As protein: CASSQEGTAGGLTQYF.

This rearrangement joins TRBV5-6 to TRBJ2-1, with 7 bases aligning to TRBD2. The CDR3 sequence is 15 residues long. The J segment lost 0 bases and the V segment lost 1 base, leaving 1 base of the junction unmatched. Germline V CDR1 and CDR2: SGHDT, YYEEEE. In nucleotides, the CDR3 is TGTGCCAGCAGCTTGACGGGGGGCTCCTACAATGAGCAGTTCTTC. Translating gives CASSLTGGSYNEQFF.

V is TRBV5-6 and J is TRBJ1-1, with D perhaps TRBD1 (5 bases). Trimming removed 2 bases from V and 1 base from J, with 12 bases in between. This CDR3 has 15 amino acids. Germline CDR1 reads SGHDT; CDR2 reads YYEEEE. Here the CDR3 reads CASSFLPRANTEAFF. As DNA, the CDR3 is TGTGCCAGCAGCTTTTTGCCCAGGGCGAACACTGAAGCTTTCTTT.

V gene TRBV27 combines with J gene TRBJ2-1; 10 bases are a match to TRBD2. The length of the CDR3 is 17 residues. The germline gives CDR1 MNHEY, CDR2 SMNVEV (reference sequence). After removal of 2 bases from V and 8 bases from J, the junction contained 12 bases not matched to a gene. CDR3 nucleotides: TGTGCCAGCAGTTTACTTGCTAGCGGGGGCCCCGTAGATGAGCAGTTCTTC. Residues: CASSLLASGGPVDEQFF.

V is TRBV5-4 and J is TRBJ2-1, with D perhaps TRBD2 (6 bases). CDR1 is SGHNT and CDR2 is YYREEE in the germline V gene (reference sequence). The CDR3 is 13 residues long. V was pared by 0 bases and J by 7 bases, with 8 bases between. CDR3 in amino acids: CASSLGRANEQFF. The CDR3 DNA sequence: TGTGCCAGCAGCTTGGGGAGGGCGAATGAGCAGTTCTTC.

This clone turned up a few times. The J gene is TRBJ1-1, the V gene TRBV2, with D possibly matching TRBD1 (6 bases). V lost 4 bases and J 1 base, leaving 16 bases between the germline ends. Germline CDR1 SNHLY, CDR2 FYNNEI. The CDR3 has 16 residues. The CDR3: CASSASFPGANTEAFF. The CDR3 DNA reads as TGTGCCAGCAGTGCCTCCTTCCCAGGGGCGAACACTGAAGCTTTCTTT.

The chain carries TRBV15 and TRBJ2-5; TRBD1 matches 9 bases. The ends lost 2 bases at V and 4 bases at J; junction bases unmatched: 2. In germline, CDR1 is LNHNV, CDR2 YYDKDF (reference sequence). The CDR3 contains 14 residues. CDR3 sequence (DNA): TGTGCCACCAGCAGAACAGGGGGCGGAGAGACCCAGTACTTC. Its translation is CATSRTGGGETQYF. Full variable domain (rest looked up from reference TRBV15 and TRBJ2-5): DAMVIQNPRYQVTQFGKPVTLSCSQTLNHNVMYWYQQKSSQAPKLLFHYYDKDFNNEADTPDNFQSRRPNTSFCFLDIRSPGLGDTAMYLCATSRTGGGETQYFGPGTRLLVL.

There are a few counts of this clone. This chain links TRBV27 with TRBJ1-1; D remains unclear. There are 15 residues in the CDR3. V was clipped by 0 bases and J by 3 bases, with 11 bases between them. Germline V CDR1 and CDR2: MNHEY, SMNVEV (reference sequence). The chain's CDR3 is CASSLSIWRDTEAFF. In nucleotides, the CDR3 is TGTGCCAGCAGTTTATCGATCTGGCGGGACACTGAAGCTTTCTTT.